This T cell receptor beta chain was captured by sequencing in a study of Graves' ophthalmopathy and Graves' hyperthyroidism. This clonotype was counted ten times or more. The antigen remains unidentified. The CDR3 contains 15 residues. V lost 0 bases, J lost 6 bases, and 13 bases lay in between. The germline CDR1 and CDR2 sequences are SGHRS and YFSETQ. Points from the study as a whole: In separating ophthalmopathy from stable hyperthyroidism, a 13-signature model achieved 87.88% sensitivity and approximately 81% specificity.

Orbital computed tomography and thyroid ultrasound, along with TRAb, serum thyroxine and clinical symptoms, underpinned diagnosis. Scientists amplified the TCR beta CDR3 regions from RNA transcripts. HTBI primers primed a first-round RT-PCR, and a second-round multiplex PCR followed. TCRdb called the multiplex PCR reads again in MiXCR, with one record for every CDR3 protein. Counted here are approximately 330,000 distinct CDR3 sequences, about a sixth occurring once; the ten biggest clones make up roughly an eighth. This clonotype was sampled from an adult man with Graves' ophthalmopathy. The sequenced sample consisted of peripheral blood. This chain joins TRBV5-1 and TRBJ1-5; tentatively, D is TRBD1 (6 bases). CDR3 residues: CASSLGLTGGQPQHF. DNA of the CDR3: TGCGCCAGCAGCTTGGGATTGACAGGCGGTCAGCCCCAGCATTTT.